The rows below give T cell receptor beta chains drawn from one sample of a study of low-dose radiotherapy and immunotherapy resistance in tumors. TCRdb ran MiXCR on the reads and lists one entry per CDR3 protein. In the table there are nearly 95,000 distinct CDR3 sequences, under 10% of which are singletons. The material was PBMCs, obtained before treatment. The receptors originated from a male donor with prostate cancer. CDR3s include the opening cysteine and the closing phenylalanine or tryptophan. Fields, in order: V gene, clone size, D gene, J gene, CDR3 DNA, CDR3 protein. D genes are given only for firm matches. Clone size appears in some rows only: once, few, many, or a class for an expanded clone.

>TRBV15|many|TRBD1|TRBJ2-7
TGTGCCACCAGCAGACCGGGACAGGGGTACGAGCAGTACTTC
CATSRPGQGYEQYF
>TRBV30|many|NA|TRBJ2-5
TGTGCCTGGAGTCGCGGAAACCTGGAGACCCAGTACTTC
CAWSRGNLETQYF
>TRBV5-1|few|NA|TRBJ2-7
TGCGCCAGCAGCTCGAGGGAGCATAGCTCCTACGAGCAGTACTTC
CASSSREHSSYEQYF
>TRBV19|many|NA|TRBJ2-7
TGTGCCAGTAGTATGGTGGTTCCAGCCTACGAGCAGTACTTC
CASSMVVPAYEQYF
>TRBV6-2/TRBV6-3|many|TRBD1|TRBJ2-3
TGTGCCAGCAGTTCCGGGACAGGCACAGATACGCAGTATTTT
CASSSGTGTDTQYF
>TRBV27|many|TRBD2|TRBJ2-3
TGTGCCAGCAGTTTAAGGGCTAGCGGGCTTTGGCAGAAAGTGACAGATACGCAGTATTTT
CASSLRASGLWQKVTDTQYF
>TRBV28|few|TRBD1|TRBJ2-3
TGTGCCAGCAGCAGGGACAGCTCTAGCACAGATACGCAGTATTTT
CASSRDSSSTDTQYF
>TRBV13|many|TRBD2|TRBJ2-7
TGTGCCAGCAGCCCTCCAACAGATAGCGGGAGTCACTACGAGCAGTACTTC
CASSPPTDSGSHYEQYF
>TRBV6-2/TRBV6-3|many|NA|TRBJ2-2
TGTGCCAGCAGTACCTTAAAGGGGATGAACACCGGGGAGCTGTTTTTT
CASSTLKGMNTGELFF
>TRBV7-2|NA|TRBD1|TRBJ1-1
TGTGCCAGCAGCCCCAGGGCAGGGGGCACTGAAGCTTTCTTT
CASSPRAGGTEAFF
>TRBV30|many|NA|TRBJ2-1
TGTGCCGTAGGCTATAACCTCAATGAGCAGTTCTTC
CAVGYNLNEQFF
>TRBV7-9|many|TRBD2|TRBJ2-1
TGTGCCAGCAGCACCGGGACTAGCGGGAACAATGAGCAGTTCTTC
CASSTGTSGNNEQFF
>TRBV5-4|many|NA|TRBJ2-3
TGTGCCAGCAGCTTGGAATCCGGGGGCAGGGATACGCAGTATTTT
CASSLESGGRDTQYF
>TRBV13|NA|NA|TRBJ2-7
TGTGCCAGCAGCTCAGGGAGGGGGGACTACGAGCAGTACTTC
CASSSGRGDYEQYF
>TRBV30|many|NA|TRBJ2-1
TGTGCCTGGAGTGTAGGACACAATGAGCAGTTCTTC
CAWSVGHNEQFF
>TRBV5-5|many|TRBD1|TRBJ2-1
TGTGCCAGCAGGCCGTCGACAGGGGTCTCCTACAATGAGCAGTTCTTC
CASRPSTGVSYNEQFF
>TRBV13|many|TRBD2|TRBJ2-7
TGTGCCAGCAGCTATCGGCCCGGGGGGGAGGGCGCACTCTACGAGCAGTACTTC
CASSYRPGGEGALYEQYF
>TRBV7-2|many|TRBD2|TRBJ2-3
TGTGCCAGCAGCTTAAAACTAGCGGGGGCCACAGATACGCAGTATTTT
CASSLKLAGATDTQYF
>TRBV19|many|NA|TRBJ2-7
TGTGCCAGTAGTATAGGTACCTCCTACGAGCAGTACTTC
CASSIGTSYEQYF
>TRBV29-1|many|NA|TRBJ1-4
TGCAGCGTTGCTCTGGGGGCGCGGGAAAAACTGTTTTTT
CSVALGAREKLFF
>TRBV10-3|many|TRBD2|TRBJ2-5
TGTGCCATCAGTGAGTCGAAGGGACTAGCGGGCACCCGGTACCAAGAGACCCAGTACTTC
CAISESKGLAGTRYQETQYF
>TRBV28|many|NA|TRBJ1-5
TGTGCCAGCACCAAGGGGCAGGGTTGGGGTAGCAATCAGCCCCAGCATTTT
CASTKGQGWGSNQPQHF
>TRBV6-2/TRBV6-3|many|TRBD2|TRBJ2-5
TGTGCCAGCGACAGACTAGCGGGAGAGACCCAGTACTTC
CASDRLAGETQYF
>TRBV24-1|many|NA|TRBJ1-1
TGTGCCACCAGTGATTCGTCTCAGTCGCGAGCTTTCTTT
CATSDSSQSRAFF
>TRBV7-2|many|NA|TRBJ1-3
TGTGCCAGCAGCTTTATCCAGGGATTTTCTGGAAACACCATATATTTT
CASSFIQGFSGNTIYF
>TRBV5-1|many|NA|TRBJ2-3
TGCGCCAGCAGCTTGGGACTTGAAGATACGCAGTATTTT
CASSLGLEDTQYF
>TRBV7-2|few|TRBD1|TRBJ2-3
TGTGCCAGCAGCTTATACCTAGGTCACAGGACAGGCACGCAGTATTTT
CASSLYLGHRTGTQYF
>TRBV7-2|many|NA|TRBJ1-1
TGTGCCAGCAGCCTACAACAGGGCTCGAGTACTGAAGCTTTCTTT
CASSLQQGSSTEAFF
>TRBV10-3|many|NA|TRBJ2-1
TGTGCCATCAGTGAGTCCTGGGCTGGCGGTAACGACCAAGAGCAGTTCTTC
CAISESWAGGNDQEQFF
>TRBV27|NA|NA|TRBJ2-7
TGTGCCAGCAGTTTAGGCCCCGGCAGGTACTACGAGCAGTACTTC
CASSLGPGRYYEQYF
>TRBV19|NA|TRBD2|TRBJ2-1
TGTGCCAGTAGTGGACTAGCGGGTTCAGATGAGCAGTTCTTC
CASSGLAGSDEQFF
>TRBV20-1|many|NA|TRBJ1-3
TGCAGTGCTAGAGACCGAAGCTCTGGAAACACCATATATTTT
CSARDRSSGNTIYF
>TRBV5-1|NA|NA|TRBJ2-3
TGCGCCAGCAGCCCTAACGCGGGATCGTCAGATACGCAGTATTTT
CASSPNAGSSDTQYF
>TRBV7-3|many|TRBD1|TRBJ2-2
TGTGCCAGCAGCGTCCCGGGACAGGGCACCGGGGAGCTGTTTTTT
CASSVPGQGTGELFF
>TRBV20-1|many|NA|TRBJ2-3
TGCAGTGCTAGATCTAACGCCCCGAAGCCAGATACGCAGTATTTT
CSARSNAPKPDTQYF
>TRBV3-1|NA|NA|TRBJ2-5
TGTGCCAGCAGCCAAGATTTAAGGCTTGACAATCAAGAGACCCAGTACTTC
CASSQDLRLDNQETQYF
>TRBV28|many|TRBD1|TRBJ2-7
TGTGCCATAACCGGGACAGGGTATCTCGAGCAGTACTTC
CAITGTGYLEQYF
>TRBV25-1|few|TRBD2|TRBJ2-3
TGTGCCAGCAGTGTAGCGGGTAACACAGATACGCAGTATTTT
CASSVAGNTDTQYF
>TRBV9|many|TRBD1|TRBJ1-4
TGTGCCAGCAGCGTATCGACAGGGGATAATGAAAAACTGTTTTTT
CASSVSTGDNEKLFF
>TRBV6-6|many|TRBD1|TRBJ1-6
TGTGCCAGCAGCCTGCGGGACAGGCGAAATTCACCCCTCCACTTT
CASSLRDRRNSPLHF
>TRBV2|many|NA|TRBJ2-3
TGTGCCAGCAGTGTCCAGACCACAGATACGCAGTATTTT
CASSVQTTDTQYF
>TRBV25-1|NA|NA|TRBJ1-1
TGTGCCAGCAGTCCGCGGACGGACATGAACACTGAAGCTTTCTTT
CASSPRTDMNTEAFF
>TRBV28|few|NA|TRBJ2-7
TGTGCCAGCACTACAATAGGACGGACCGAGCAGTACTTC
CASTTIGRTEQYF
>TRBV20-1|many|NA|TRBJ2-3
TGCAGTGCTTCCGACGGGGCTATCACAGATACGCAGTATTTT
CSASDGAITDTQYF
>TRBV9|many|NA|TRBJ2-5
TGTGCCAGCAGCGTAGCCGGCGGCCAAGAGACCCAGTACTTC
CASSVAGGQETQYF
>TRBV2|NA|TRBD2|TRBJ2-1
TGTGCCAGCAGTGAAACAGCGGGAGCGGTCTACAATGAGCAGTTCTTC
CASSETAGAVYNEQFF
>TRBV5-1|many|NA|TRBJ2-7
TGCGCCAGCAGCGGCCGGGACCACGATCCTCACGAGCAGTACTTC
CASSGRDHDPHEQYF
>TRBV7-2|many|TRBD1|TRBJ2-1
TGTGCCAGCAGCTTAGAGGGACAGAGATACAATGAGCAGTTCTTC
CASSLEGQRYNEQFF
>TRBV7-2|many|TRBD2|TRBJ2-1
TGTGCCAGCAGCTTGGCGGGGGGTTTCGGTGAGCAGTTCTTC
CASSLAGGFGEQFF
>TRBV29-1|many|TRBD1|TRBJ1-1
TGCAGCGTTTACGGCCCGGGACAGACCACTGAAGCTTTCTTT
CSVYGPGQTTEAFF
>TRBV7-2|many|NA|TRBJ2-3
TGTGCCAGCAGCCCCCGAGGGGCCGATACGCAGTATTTT
CASSPRGADTQYF
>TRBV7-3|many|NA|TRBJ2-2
TGTGCCAGCAGCTTAAAAGGTCCAGGTACCGGGGAGCTGTTTTTT
CASSLKGPGTGELFF
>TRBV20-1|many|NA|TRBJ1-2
TGCAGTGCTAGAGAGCCCGTGATTTTTTATGGCTACACCTTC
CSAREPVIFYGYTF